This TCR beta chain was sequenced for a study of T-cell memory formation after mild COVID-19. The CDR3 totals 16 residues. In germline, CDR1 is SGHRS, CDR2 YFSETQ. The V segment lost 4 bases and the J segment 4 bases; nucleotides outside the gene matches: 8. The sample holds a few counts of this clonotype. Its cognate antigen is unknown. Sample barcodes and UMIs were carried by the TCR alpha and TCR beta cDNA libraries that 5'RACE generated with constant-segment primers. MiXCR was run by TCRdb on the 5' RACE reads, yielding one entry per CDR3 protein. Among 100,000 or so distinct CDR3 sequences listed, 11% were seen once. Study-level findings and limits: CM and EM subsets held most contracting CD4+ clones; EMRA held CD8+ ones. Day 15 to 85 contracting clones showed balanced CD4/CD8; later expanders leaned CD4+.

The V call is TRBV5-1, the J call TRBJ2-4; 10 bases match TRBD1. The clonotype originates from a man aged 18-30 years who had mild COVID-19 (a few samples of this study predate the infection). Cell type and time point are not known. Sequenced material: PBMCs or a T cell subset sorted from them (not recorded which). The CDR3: CASSRVEGQGKNIQYF. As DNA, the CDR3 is TGCGCCAGCAGCCGCGTGGAGGGACAGGGGAAAAACATTCAGTACTTC. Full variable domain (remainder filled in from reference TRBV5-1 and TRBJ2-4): KAGVTQTPRYLIKTRGQQVTLSCSPISGHRSVSWYQQTPGQGLQFLFEYFSETQRNKGNFPGRFSGRQFSNSRSEMNVSTLELGDSALYLCASSRVEGQGKNIQYFGAGTRLSVL.